The sequence of this TCR beta chain was determined in a study of cytomegalovirus exposure and HLA in healthy donors. Study observations and caveats: Some highly shared sequence variants likely arose as a pipeline artifact.

Remarks on this clone: Antigen unknown.

PCR primers comprised 60 Vbeta and 13 Jbeta primers. Profiling relied on immunoSEQ multiplex PCR, and the TCRdb table lists in-frame clones only, not all of them. The top ten hold 1.5% to 2% of the sample, which has 150,000 to 200,000 clones, roughly 77% seen once. The sequencing sample was made of PBMCs. The sequence derives from a woman aged 45-65 years in good health and CMV-seronegative.

CDR3 nucleotides: TGTGCCACCAGCAGTCAAACAGGGGCAGGAGGCTACACCTTC. This codes for CATSSQTGAGGYTF. The chain is built from TRBV15 and TRBJ1-2, with TRBD1 identical over 7 bases. There are 14 residues in the CDR3. Trimming took 3 bases from V and 8 from J; bases not matched to a gene: 9. Germline values: CDR1 LNHNV, CDR2 YYDKDF (reference sequence).